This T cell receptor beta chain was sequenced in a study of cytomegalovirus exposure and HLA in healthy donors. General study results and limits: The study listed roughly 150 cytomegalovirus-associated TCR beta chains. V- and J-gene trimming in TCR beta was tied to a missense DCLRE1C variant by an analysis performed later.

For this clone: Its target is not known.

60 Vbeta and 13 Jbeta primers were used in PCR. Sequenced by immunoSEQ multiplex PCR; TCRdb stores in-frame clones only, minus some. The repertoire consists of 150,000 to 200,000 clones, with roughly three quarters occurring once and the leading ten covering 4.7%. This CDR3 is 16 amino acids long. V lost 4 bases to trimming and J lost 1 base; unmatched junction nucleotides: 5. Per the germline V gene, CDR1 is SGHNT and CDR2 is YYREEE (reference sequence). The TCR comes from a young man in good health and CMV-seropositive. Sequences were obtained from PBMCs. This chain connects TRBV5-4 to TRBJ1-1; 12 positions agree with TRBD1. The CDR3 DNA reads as TGTGCCAGCAGCCGGGACAGGGGGCTTGGGAACACTGAAGCTTTCTTT. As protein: CASSRDRGLGNTEAFF. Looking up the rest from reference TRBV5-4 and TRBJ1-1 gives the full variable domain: ETGVTQSPTHLIKTRGQQVTLRCSSQSGHNTVSWYQQALGQGPQFIFQYYREEENGRGNFPPRFSGLQFPNYSSELNVNALELDDSALYLCASSRDRGLGNTEAFFGQGTRLTVV.